The 32 T cell receptor beta chains in this list originate from one sample, sequenced in a study of OX40 agonist ivuxolimab in advanced cancers. TCRdb's copy holds only in-frame clones and misses some; the assay was immunoSEQ multiplex PCR. The sample lists 68,000 or so clones, about 91% occurring once. This specimen consisted of CD4+ or CD8+ T cells sorted from blood, obtained in a trial of the OX40 agonist ivuxolimab. The receptors were sampled from an adult with an advanced solid tumor such as melanoma, head and neck, liver or kidney cancer.

The rearrangement links TRBV4-2 to TRBJ2-2; a weak D match, TRBD2 (6 bases). The ends were cut back, 1 base at V and 1 base at J, with 16 bases in the middle. CDR3 length: 18 residues. Germline CDR1 reads LGHNA; CDR2 reads YNFKEQ. The CDR3: CASSQVRVGRGNTGELFF. As DNA, the CDR3 is TGTGCCAGCAGCCAAGTTAGGGTTGGGCGGGGGAACACCGGGGAGCTGTTTTTT.

The chain couples TRBV2 to TRBJ2-3; TRBD2 agrees at 14 bases. The CDR3 consists of 17 residues. From germline, CDR1 is SNHLY and CDR2 FYNNEI. V dropped 8 bases and J dropped 2; count of bases not matched to a gene: 9. For the CDR3, the DNA is TGTGCCAGCCGAATCGGGACTAGCGGGGGATACACAGATACGCAGTATTTT. As protein: CASRIGTSGGYTDTQYF.

The chain carries TRBV28 and TRBJ2-7; D is unclear. This CDR3 comprises 13 residues. V gave up 6 bases and J gave up 0 bases, with 9 bases separating them. The germline gives CDR1 MDHEN, CDR2 SYDVKM. The CDR3 loop reads CASRGTASYEQYF. The DNA for the CDR3 is TGTGCCAGCAGGGGCACCGCCTCCTACGAGCAGTACTTC.

V is TRBV11-2 and J is TRBJ1-5; D perhaps matches TRBD1 (6 bases). V lost 5 bases to trimming and J lost 4 bases, with 9 bases between them. Germline V gives CDR1 SGHAT, CDR2 FQNNGV. The CDR3 totals 13 residues. The CDR3 DNA follows: TGTGCCAGCAGCGTAGGACAGAATCAGCCCCAGCATTTT. It codes for CASSVGQNQPQHF.

A single count supports this clone. CDR3 region: CASSTSGKETQYF. The CDR3 DNA reads as TGTGCCAGCAGTACTAGCGGAAAAGAGACCCAGTACTTC. The chain is built from TRBV27 and TRBJ2-5, with 8 nucleotides matching TRBD2. Germline V gives CDR1 MNHEY, CDR2 SMNVEV (reference sequence). The CDR3 spans 13 residues. J gave up 3 bases and V 5 bases, and 2 bases lay outside the gene matches.

The count of this clone is one. This chain joins TRBV27 and TRBJ2-7; no clear D. The CDR3 has 15 amino acids. Trimming pared 4 bases from V and 4 bases from J, leaving 17 bases between. Germline V gene lookup returns CDR1 MNHEY and CDR2 SMNVEV (reference sequence). In DNA, the CDR3 is TGTGCCAGCAGTTGGGGAACAGCCCGCTCATACGAGCAGTACTTC. It yields the protein CASSWGTARSYEQYF.

DNA of the CDR3: TGTGCCAGCAGCTTTCCAGGGGGCTCAACAAGAGAGACCCAGTACTTC. Amino acid sequence: CASSFPGGSTRETQYF. J is TRBJ2-5 and V is TRBV5-6; 8 nucleotides align to TRBD1. With 2 bases clipped from V and 4 bases from J, the junction kept 10 bases outside the gene matches. The CDR3 covers 16 residues. Germline V gene lookup returns CDR1 SGHDT and CDR2 YYEEEE.

For the CDR3, the DNA is TGTGCCAGCAGTGACCCCGGCGGGGGTCAAGAGACCCAGTACTTC. Translation: CASSDPGGGQETQYF. The chain combines TRBV6-1 with TRBJ2-5; TRBD2 aligns across 7 bases. The CDR3 covers 15 residues. Germline trimming cut 3 bases from V and 2 bases from J; bases unmatched to any gene: 6. Per germline, CDR1 MNHNS and CDR2 SASEGT.

CDR3 DNA sequence: TGTGCCAGCAGCTTAGATTATAGAACCGGGGAGCTGTTTTTT. This sequence encodes CASSLDYRTGELFF. V gene TRBV11-2 combines with J gene TRBJ2-2; D unclear. The V end lost 0 bases, the J end lost 5 bases, and 7 bases lay between the germline ends. The CDR3 is 14 amino acids. The germline V gene encodes CDR1 SGHAT and CDR2 FQNNGV.

V usage is TRBV13 and J usage is TRBJ2-1; D possibly corresponds to TRBD1 (6 bases). V lost 8 bases and J lost 4, with 12 bases in between. Germline CDR1 PRHDT, CDR2 FYEKMQ (reference sequence). The length of the CDR3 is 13 residues. The CDR3 loop is CASRDIVYNEQFF. CDR3 coding DNA: TGTGCCAGCCGGGACATCGTTTACAATGAGCAGTTCTTC.

J is TRBJ2-1 and V is TRBV27; D is ambiguous. Trimming left V 4 bases short and J 1 base short, with 8 bases between. CDR1 is MNHEY, CDR2 SMNVEV, per germline (reference sequence). This CDR3 is built from 14 residues. Here the CDR3 reads CASSSEPSYNEQFF. In DNA, the CDR3 is TGTGCCAGCAGTTCCGAACCTTCCTACAATGAGCAGTTCTTC.

This clone was counted between two and nine times. The V gene is TRBV6-4, the J gene TRBJ1-1; no clear D gene. Trimming took off 0 bases at V and 8 bases at J, with 10 bases between the two ends. The CDR3 extends over 13 amino acids. Germline V gene data show CDR1 as MRHNA and CDR2 as SNTAGT. The CDR3 sequence: CASSDSMGREAFF. For the CDR3, the DNA is TGTGCCAGCAGTGACTCGATGGGCAGAGAAGCTTTCTTT.

The chain combines TRBV5-1 with TRBJ1-2, with D possibly matching TRBD1 (6 bases). Germline V gene sequence: CDR1 SGHRS, CDR2 YFSETQ. Between the trimmed V and J ends, which lost 1 base and 4 bases, there was a span of 8 bases. The CDR3 runs 13 residues. DNA for the CDR3: TGCGCCAGCAGCTTGACAGGGTCCTATGGCTACACCTTC. Translation gives CASSLTGSYGYTF. The complete variable domain, with remaining parts taken from reference TRBV5-1 and TRBJ1-2, reads KAGVTQTPRYLIKTRGQQVTLSCSPISGHRSVSWYQQTPGQGLQFLFEYFSETQRNKGNFPGRFSGRQFSNSRSEMNVSTLELGDSALYLCASSLTGSYGYTFGSGTRLTVV.

The rearrangement uses TRBV2 and TRBJ1-2; perhaps TRBD1 as D (5 bases). Between the trimmed V and J ends, which lost 5 bases and 0 bases, there was a span of 7 bases. Per the germline V gene, CDR1 is SNHLY and CDR2 is FYNNEI. CDR3 length: 13 residues. The CDR3 DNA is TGTGCCAGCAGTCAGGACACTAACTATGGCTACACCTTC. Amino acids: CASSQDTNYGYTF.

This rearrangement joins TRBV10-3 to TRBJ2-6; D gene uncertain. The germline CDR1 and CDR2 sequences are ENHRY and SYGVKD. V was pared by 3 bases and J by 8 bases, with 8 bases between. The CDR3 sequence is 13 residues long. The CDR3 is CAISDLRPNVLTF. The CDR3 DNA is TGTGCCATCAGTGATCTTCGCCCCAACGTCCTGACTTTC.

This chain links TRBV5-1 with TRBJ2-3, with 12 positions matching TRBD2. This CDR3 has 16 residues. The trim removed 1 base at V and 4 bases at J, leaving 4 bases unmatched. In germline, CDR1 is SGHRS, CDR2 YFSETQ. The DNA for the CDR3 is TGCGCCAGCAGCTTGATGACTAGCGGGGGTTCAGATACGCAGTATTTT. The encoded protein is CASSLMTSGGSDTQYF.

J is TRBJ2-1 and V is TRBV9, with 7 bases aligning to TRBD1. CDR3 length: 14 amino acids. The ends lost 4 bases at V and 4 bases at J; junction bases unmatched: 5. Germline V gives CDR1 SGDLS, CDR2 YYNGEE. CDR3 in amino acids: CASSTTGPYNEQFF. For the CDR3, the DNA is TGTGCCAGCAGCACGACAGGGCCTTACAATGAGCAGTTCTTC.

The V call is TRBV27, the J call TRBJ1-6; TRBD1 matches at 7 bases. The CDR3 runs to 17 residues. V was clipped by 6 bases and J by 7 bases; unmatched bases: 15. CDR1 and CDR2 from the germline V gene are MNHEY and SMNVEV (reference sequence). The CDR3 DNA is TGTGCCAGCAGGGTTATGCCCGGGACAGCAATAAATTCACCCCTCCACTTT. Translating gives CASRVMPGTAINSPLHF.

This sequence joins TRBV4-2 and TRBJ2-5; TRBD2 matches at 12 bases. Per the germline V gene, CDR1 is LGHNA and CDR2 is YNFKEQ. With V trimmed by 0 bases and J by 5 bases, 13 bases remained unmatched. The CDR3 spans 19 residues. CDR3 loop: CASSQDLGTSGRRWETQYF. DNA of the CDR3: TGTGCCAGCAGCCAAGATCTCGGTACTAGCGGGAGGAGGTGGGAGACCCAGTACTTC.

The J gene is TRBJ1-6, the V gene TRBV19; 7 bases fit TRBD1. J lost 10 bases, V lost 7 bases, and 7 bases had no gene match. The CDR3 consists of 13 residues. Germline V CDR1 and CDR2: LNHDA, SQIVND (reference sequence). The DNA of the CDR3 is TGTGCCAGTACCAACGCAGGGGGGTCACCCCTCCACTTT. Protein: CASTNAGGSPLHF.

The chain recombines TRBV18 with TRBJ2-7, with 10 bases identical to TRBD1. The CDR3 extends over 16 amino acids. The germline V gene has CDR1 KGHSH and CDR2 LQKENI. With V trimmed by 0 bases and J by 4 bases, 6 bases remained unmatched. The CDR3 DNA reads TGTGCCAGCTCACCACCAACGCGGGACAGGGGTTACGAGCAGTACTTC. Translating it yields CASSPPTRDRGYEQYF. The full variable domain, completed using reference TRBV18 and TRBJ2-7, is NAGVMQNPRHLVRRRGQEARLRCSPMKGHSHVYWYRQLPEEGLKFMVYLQKENIIDESGMPKERFSAEFPKEGPSILRIQQVVRGDSAAYFCASSPPTRDRGYEQYFGPGTRLTVT.

This clone came up once. V gene TRBV30 combines with J gene TRBJ2-7, with 7 bases matching TRBD1. Germline CDR1 and CDR2: GTSNPN and SVGIG (reference sequence). V was pared by 4 bases and J by 2 bases, with 8 bases of the junction left unmatched. The CDR3 loop spans 14 amino acids. The CDR3 spells CAWNPGTATYEQYF. As DNA, the CDR3 is TGTGCCTGGAACCCCGGGACAGCTACCTACGAGCAGTACTTC.

The rearrangement joins TRBV5-1 to TRBJ1-2; D uncertain. Germline CDR1 and CDR2: SGHRS and YFSETQ. The CDR3 is made up of 14 amino acids. Between the trimmed V and J ends, which lost 7 bases and 4 bases, there was a span of 17 bases. CDR3: CASHSVNAAYGYTF. The CDR3 DNA reads as TGCGCCAGCCACTCGGTGAACGCAGCCTATGGCTACACCTTC.

This chain connects TRBV15 to TRBJ1-5; no clear D. V was trimmed by 3 bases and J by 1 base, leaving 16 bases between them. Looked up from germline, CDR1 is LNHNV and CDR2 is YYDKDF (reference sequence). The CDR3 is made up of 17 amino acids. CDR3 bases: TGTGCCACCAGCAGTGGGAGTGAACCGCGCAGCAATCAGCCCCAGCATTTT. It translates to CATSSGSEPRSNQPQHF.

This clone has a single count. The rearrangement links TRBV7-3 to TRBJ1-2; D possibly corresponds to TRBD1 (5 bases). V dropped 3 bases and J dropped 8 bases, with 13 bases sitting between them. The CDR3 spans 13 residues. Germline values: CDR1 SGHTA, CDR2 FQGTGA. The CDR3 sequence is CASSLGTQGGYTF. The CDR3 DNA sequence: TGTGCCAGCAGCTTGGGGACTCAGGGAGGCTACACCTTC.

This clone was seen just once. The chain couples TRBV5-1 to TRBJ1-2; 8 bases agree with TRBD1. The junction had 6 bases not matched to a gene; V was cut back by 4 bases and J by 7 bases. Looked up from germline, CDR1 is SGHRS and CDR2 is YFSETQ. The CDR3 runs to 13 residues. CDR3 protein: CASSQQGGRGYTF. Here the CDR3 DNA reads TGCGCCAGCAGCCAACAGGGGGGTCGTGGCTACACCTTC.

The chain uses TRBV29-1 and TRBJ2-5, with no clear D. Germline V gene sequence: CDR1 SQVTM, CDR2 ANQGSEA. CDR3 length equals 12 residues. The ends were cut back, 4 bases at V and 5 bases at J, with 11 bases in the middle. Here the CDR3 DNA reads TGCAGCGTTGCGCTAAATGCCGAGACCCAGTACTTC. This sequence encodes CSVALNAETQYF.

The CDR3 is CASSLRTGQETQYF. In DNA form, the CDR3 reads TGCGCCAGCAGCTTGAGGACAGGGCAAGAGACCCAGTACTTC. The gene calls are TRBV5-1 and TRBJ2-5; the match to TRBD1 covers 8 bases. Germline CDR1 and CDR2: SGHRS and YFSETQ. The trim removed 1 base at V and 2 bases at J, leaving 1 base unmatched. CDR3 size: 14 residues.

CDR3 sequence (DNA): TGTGCCAGCACCCCCCTGGGGGACGAGCAGTACTTC. This gives the protein CASTPLGDEQYF. The chain employs TRBV27 and TRBJ2-7, with D perhaps given as TRBD1 or TRBD2 (5 bases each). V lost 7 bases to trimming and J lost 5 bases, with 12 bases between them. Germline CDR1 is MNHEY and CDR2 is SMNVEV (reference sequence). The CDR3 length is 12 residues.

This chain connects TRBV13 to TRBJ1-4; TRBD1 might be the D (6 bases). CDR3 length: 14 amino acids. Trimming removed 8 bases from V and 8 bases from J, with 18 bases in between. Per the germline V gene, CDR1 is PRHDT and CDR2 is FYEKMQ (reference sequence). This CDR3 is CASRSWGAKEKLFF. The CDR3, as DNA: TGTGCCAGCCGCTCCTGGGGGGCGAAGGAAAAACTGTTTTTT.

The V and J genes are TRBV29-1 and TRBJ2-2, with D possibly called TRBD1 or TRBD2 (5 bases each). Germline CDR1 and CDR2: SQVTM and ANQGSEA. V lost 7 bases and J 1 base, leaving 10 bases between the germline ends. The CDR3 is 13 residues long. The CDR3 here is CSAGTVNTGELFF. The CDR3 nucleotides are TGCAGCGCTGGGACGGTGAACACCGGGGAGCTGTTTTTT.

This clone was observed once. V gene TRBV7-8 combines with J gene TRBJ2-7, with unresolved D. Germline CDR1 is SGHVS and CDR2 is FQNEAQ. V gave up 5 bases and J gave up 9 bases, with 26 bases separating them. The CDR3 runs to 16 residues. The CDR3 coding sequence is TGTGCCAGCAGCCTTCACGACTCCGGGCCCACTATATGGCAGTACTTC. As protein: CASSLHDSGPTIWQYF.